The clone carrying this T cell receptor (beta chain) was detected many times. This entry is derived from a study of patients and donors after allogeneic stem cell transplantation. TCRdb re-called the RT-PCR reads with MiXCR, one entry per CDR3 protein. The sample has about 87,000 distinct CDR3 sequences; approximately 5.2% are singletons. Germline V gene lookup returns CDR1 DFQATT and CDR2 SNEGSKA (reference sequence). V was pared by 0 bases and J by 4 bases, with 12 bases between. This CDR3 has 14 amino acids. This sequence originates from a human donor who was either an allogeneic HSCT recipient or a stem cell or donor lymphocyte infusion donor (not recorded which). It is not recorded whose cells these are; they may come from a transplant donor. This chain uses TRBV20-1 with TRBJ1-1; no firm D call. Specimen: blood, either unsorted or a sorted T cell fraction (not recorded which). CDR3 bases: TGCAGTGCTAGAGATCCCCAGAAAAGCACTGAAGCTTTCTTT. Translating it yields CSARDPQKSTEAFF.